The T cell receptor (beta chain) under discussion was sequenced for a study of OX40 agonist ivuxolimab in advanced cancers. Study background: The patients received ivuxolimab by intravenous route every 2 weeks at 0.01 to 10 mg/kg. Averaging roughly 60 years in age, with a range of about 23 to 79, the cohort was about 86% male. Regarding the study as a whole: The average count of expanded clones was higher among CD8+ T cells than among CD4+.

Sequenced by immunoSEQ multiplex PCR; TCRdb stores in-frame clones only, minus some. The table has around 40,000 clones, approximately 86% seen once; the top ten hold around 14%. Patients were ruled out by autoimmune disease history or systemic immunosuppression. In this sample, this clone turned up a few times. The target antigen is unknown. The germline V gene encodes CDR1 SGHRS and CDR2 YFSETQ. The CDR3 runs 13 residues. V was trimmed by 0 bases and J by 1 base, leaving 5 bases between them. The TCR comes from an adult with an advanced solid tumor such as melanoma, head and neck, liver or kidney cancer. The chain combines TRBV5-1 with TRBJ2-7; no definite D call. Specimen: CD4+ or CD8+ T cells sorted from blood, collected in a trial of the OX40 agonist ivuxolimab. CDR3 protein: CASSLDGSYEQYF. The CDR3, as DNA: TGCGCCAGCAGCTTGGACGGATCCTACGAGCAGTACTTC.